The 32 T cell receptor beta chains below were found in one sample sequenced in a study of T cell responses to AZD1222 COVID-19 vaccine. Some clones are missing from TCRdb's copy, which holds only in-frame ones; the method was immunoSEQ multiplex PCR. The repertoire holds 150,000 to 200,000 clones, with about nine tenths as singletons. This sample comprised peripheral blood, obtained on day 0 of AZD1222 vaccination. All receptors derive from an adult in good health.

The chain joins TRBV19 to TRBJ2-7; TRBD2 aligns across 10 bases. Trimming removed 8 bases from V and 0 bases from J; junction bases left unmatched: 7. The CDR3 loop spans 15 amino acids. Germline V gives CDR1 LNHDA, CDR2 SQIVND (reference sequence). DNA for the CDR3: TGTGCCAGTCAGTCTAGCGGGGGTTTCTCCTACGAGCAGTACTTC. This codes for CASQSSGGFSYEQYF.

This chain uses TRBV9 with TRBJ1-6; 7 positions agree with TRBD1. From germline, CDR1 is SGDLS and CDR2 YYNGEE. The CDR3 sequence is 14 residues long. V dropped 3 bases and J dropped 8; count of bases not matched to a gene: 5. The CDR3 region has the DNA TGTGCCAGCAGCGCCAAAACAGGGGATTCACCCCTCCACTTT. This codes for CASSAKTGDSPLHF.

The chain links TRBV6-6 to TRBJ1-2; 9 nucleotides match TRBD1. CDR1 MNHNY and CDR2 SVGAGI come from the germline V gene (reference sequence). V gave up 6 bases and J gave up 1 base; unmatched junction bases: 3. The length of the CDR3 is 14 residues. The CDR3: CASSRGQGNYGYTF. The CDR3 coding sequence is TGTGCCAGCAGCCGGGGACAGGGTAACTATGGCTACACCTTC.

The rearrangement uses TRBV11-2 and TRBJ2-1; 9 bases match TRBD1. This CDR3 is 15 amino acids long. The germline CDR1 and CDR2 sequences are SGHAT and FQNNGV. With V trimmed by 5 bases and J by 6 bases, 8 bases remained unmatched. The CDR3 DNA sequence: TGTGCCAGCAGCCCTCGGGGGACAGGGTTCAATGAGCAGTTCTTC. The encoded protein is CASSPRGTGFNEQFF.

The CDR3 sequence is CASSKTGSEAFF. CDR3 sequence (DNA): TGTGCCAGCAGCAAGACAGGGTCTGAAGCTTTCTTT. The rearrangement uses TRBV7-6 and TRBJ1-1; TRBD1 matches 7 bases. Germline V gives CDR1 SGHVS, CDR2 FNYEAQ. J gave up 6 bases and V 5 bases, and 3 bases lay outside the gene matches. The CDR3 extends over 12 amino acids.

This chain joins TRBV5-1 and TRBJ1-2; D not resolved. In germline, CDR1 is SGHRS, CDR2 YFSETQ. This CDR3 has 12 amino acids. The CDR3 DNA reads TGCGCGTCATCGGACGGTAACTATGGCTACACCTTC. Amino acid sequence: CASSDGNYGYTF.

This rearrangement joins TRBV6-5 to TRBJ2-7; D not certain. The V end lost 6 bases, the J end lost 3 bases, and 12 bases lay between the germline ends. The CDR3 has 13 residues. Germline values: CDR1 MNHEY, CDR2 SVGAGI. The CDR3 nucleotides are TGTGCCAGCAGGTTAGGACCGCGCTACGAGCAGTACTTC. Protein product: CASRLGPRYEQYF.

This chain connects TRBV15 to TRBJ2-1, with D perhaps TRBD2 (6 bases). The V end lost 5 bases, the J end lost 8 bases, and 16 bases lay between the germline ends. Germline V gene sequence: CDR1 LNHNV, CDR2 YYDKDF (reference sequence). The CDR3 totals 14 residues. CDR3 residues: CATSWTNTRDEQFF. The CDR3, as DNA: TGTGCCACCAGCTGGACTAACACGCGCGATGAGCAGTTCTTC.

The V call is TRBV19, the J call TRBJ1-4; maybe TRBD1 (6 bases). This CDR3 has 16 residues. Germline V lookup: CDR1 LNHDA, CDR2 SQIVND (reference sequence). The V end was cut by 1 base, the J end by 8 bases, with 17 bases between. CDR3 sequence (DNA): TGTGCCAGTAGTATAGGAGGCAGGGGACGCGCCGAAAAACTGTTTTTT. The encoded protein is CASSIGGRGRAEKLFF.

The V gene is TRBV7-9, the J gene TRBJ2-7; a possible D gene is TRBD2 (5 bases). Trimming left V 1 base short and J 6 bases short, with 13 bases between. Looked up from germline, CDR1 is SEHNR and CDR2 is FQNEAQ (reference sequence). This CDR3 contains 14 residues. CDR3 nucleotides: TGTGCCAGCAGCTTAGGGAGGTTGGGTACCGAGCAGTACTTC. It translates to CASSLGRLGTEQYF.

The V call is TRBV6-5, the J call TRBJ1-2; D is ambiguous. CDR3 length: 16 residues. Germline V gene data show CDR1 as MNHEY and CDR2 as SVGAGI. The V and J ends lost 0 bases and 6 bases respectively, with 17 bases between them. The CDR3 DNA is TGTGCCAGCAGTTACTCGGGGTCGTGGAGGTCGGATGGCTACACCTTC. Amino acid sequence: CASSYSGSWRSDGYTF.

The chain combines TRBV5-1 with TRBJ2-5, with 8 nucleotides matching TRBD2. The CDR3 totals 16 residues. Trimming took 4 bases from V and 5 from J; bases not matched to a gene: 13. Germline V CDR1 and CDR2: SGHRS, YFSETQ. The CDR3 bases are TGCGCCAGCAGCGCCAGCGGGGGCCGGGGGATGGAGACCCAGTACTTC. Translated: CASSASGGRGMETQYF.

V gene TRBV12-5 combines with J gene TRBJ2-7, with D possibly matching TRBD2 (5 bases). Per germline, CDR1 LGHNT and CDR2 FRNRAP. V was pared by 6 bases and J by 4 bases, with 16 bases between. This CDR3 comprises 14 residues. CDR3 loop: CASGSGSVGYEQYF. DNA for the CDR3: TGTGCTAGTGGATCGGGGTCGGTAGGATACGAGCAGTACTTC. The full variable domain, in which reference TRBV12-5 and TRBJ2-7 provide the parts outside the CDR3, is DARVTQTPRHKVTEMGQEVTMRCQPILGHNTVFWYRQTMMQGLELLAYFRNRAPLDDSGMPKDRFSAEMPDATLATLKIQPSEPRDSAVYFCASGSGSVGYEQYFGPGTRLTVT.

The V call is TRBV5-1, the J call TRBJ2-2; no reliable D call. This CDR3 comprises 14 residues. V shed 0 bases and J shed 6 bases, with 9 bases lying between them. In germline, CDR1 is SGHRS, CDR2 YFSETQ. The CDR3 nucleotides read TGCGCCAGCAGCTTGGAGACTGCCGCCGGGGAGCTGTTTTTT. It translates to CASSLETAAGELFF.

The chain recombines TRBV5-1 with TRBJ1-1, with D perhaps matching TRBD1 (5 bases). V lost 0 bases and J 0 bases, leaving 21 bases between the germline ends. This CDR3 has 19 amino acids. Germline lookup yields CDR1 SGHRS and CDR2 YFSETQ. Here the CDR3 reads CASSLGQRNLSTMNTEAFF. CDR3 sequence (DNA): TGCGCCAGCAGCTTGGGACAGCGAAATCTTTCCACTATGAACACTGAAGCTTTCTTT.

This chain uses TRBV18 with TRBJ1-2; 8 bases agree with TRBD1. V shed 1 base and J 7 bases; nucleotides not matched to a gene: 14. Germline V gives CDR1 KGHSH, CDR2 LQKENI. The CDR3 contains 17 residues. CDR3 loop: CASSPLDRAMEVGGYTF. The CDR3 DNA sequence: TGTGCCAGCTCACCACTGGACAGGGCTATGGAAGTAGGTGGCTACACCTTC.

This clone showed up just once. The chain is built from TRBV27 and TRBJ2-2; D may be TRBD2 (5 bases). Trimming left V 0 bases short and J 7 bases short, with 6 bases between. CDR1 MNHEY and CDR2 SMNVEV come from the germline V gene (reference sequence). The CDR3 spans 13 residues. Here the CDR3 reads CASSLSGSGELFF. The CDR3 DNA reads TGTGCCAGCAGTTTATCGGGGAGCGGGGAGCTGTTTTTT.

The chain recombines TRBV21-1 with TRBJ2-7; TRBD1 is the table's D call, not checked against the DNA. TRBV21-1 is classified as a pseudogene. The CDR3 sequence is 19 residues long. CDR3 nucleotide sequence: TGTGCCAGCAGCCCTGGGTCGACAGGGCGATCTTTCCACTCCTACGAGCAGTACTTC. It specifies CASSPGSTGRSFHSYEQYF.

J is TRBJ1-6 and V is TRBV5-1; no definite D call. V shed 3 bases and J shed 6 bases, with 10 bases lying between them. The CDR3 runs to 14 residues. Germline CDR1 SGHRS, CDR2 YFSETQ. As DNA, the CDR3 is TGCGCCAGCAGCTGGATGGGAACTAATTCACCCCTCCACTTT. Amino acids: CASSWMGTNSPLHF.

The chain uses TRBV7-9 and TRBJ2-1, with 12 bases aligning to TRBD2. The CDR3 has 16 residues. With 5 bases clipped from V and 6 bases from J, the junction kept 8 bases outside the gene matches. Germline CDR1 reads SEHNR; CDR2 reads FQNEAQ (reference sequence). The CDR3 DNA is TGTGCCAGCAGCCGGACTAGCGGGGCGTGGGGCAATGAGCAGTTCTTC. It encodes CASSRTSGAWGNEQFF.

Concerning this clone: An end of the junction does not agree with germline; a read error may underlie this. V gene TRBV7-9 combines with J gene TRBJ2-1; 8 nucleotides align to TRBD2. Germline CDR1 SEHNR, CDR2 FQNEAQ (reference sequence). The CDR3 runs to 14 residues. The CDR3: CASSLAGGGGEQFF. CDR3 bases: TGTGCCAGCAGCCTAGCGGGCGGCGGGGGGGAGCAGTTCTTC. Variable domain in full (rest from reference TRBV7-9 and TRBJ2-1): DTGVSQNPRHKITKRGQNVTFRCDPISEHNRLYWYRQTLGQGPEFLTYFQNEAQLEKSRLLSDRFSAERPKGSFSTLEIQRTEQGDSAMYLCASSLAGGGGEQFFGPGTRLTVL.

The chain recombines TRBV7-3 with TRBJ2-7, with 14 positions matching TRBD2. After removal of 3 bases from V and 3 bases from J, the junction contained 1 base not matched to a gene. The CDR3 sequence is 15 residues long. CDR1 is SGHTA and CDR2 is FQGTGA in the germline V gene. The CDR3 nucleotides are TGTGCCAGCAGCTTGACTAGCGGGGGGGTCTACGAGCAGTACTTC. Its translation is CASSLTSGGVYEQYF.

The chain recombines TRBV7-9 with TRBJ1-4, with TRBD1 matching over 9 bases. The germline gives CDR1 SEHNR, CDR2 FQNEAQ (reference sequence). The CDR3 totals 14 residues. With 1 base clipped from V and 7 bases from J, the junction kept 1 base outside the gene matches. As DNA, the CDR3 is TGTGCCAGCAGCTTAGGGACAGGGGCTGAAAAACTGTTTTTT. Its translation: CASSLGTGAEKLFF.

Written as DNA, the CDR3 is TGTGCCAGCAGCTTGGGTCCGACTCAGCAAGAGACCCAGTACTTC. This sequence encodes CASSLGPTQQETQYF. The V and J genes are TRBV5-4 and TRBJ2-5; D not certain. Trimming took 0 bases from V and 2 from J, leaving 11 bases between them. CDR3 size: 15 residues. CDR1 and CDR2 (germline): SGHNT, YYREEE (reference sequence).

The rearrangement joins TRBV4-2 to TRBJ2-5; no clear D. In germline, CDR1 is LGHNA, CDR2 YNFKEQ. The CDR3 runs to 15 residues. Trimming stripped 0 bases from V and 3 bases from J, with 11 bases between. The CDR3 nucleotides are TGTGCCAGCAGCCAAGAAGCCAGCCTCGAAGAGACCCAGTACTTC. The encoded protein is CASSQEASLEETQYF.

The J gene is TRBJ1-5, the V gene TRBV7-2, with 7 positions matching TRBD1. Germline V lookup: CDR1 SGHTA, CDR2 FQGNSA. With V trimmed by 5 bases and J by 4 bases, 14 bases remained unmatched. The CDR3 runs 17 residues. The DNA of the CDR3 is TGTGCCAGCAGCCTTGGGGGGACAGCGCCTTTGAATCAGCCCCAGCATTTT. As protein: CASSLGGTAPLNQPQHF.

The chain uses TRBV11-3 and TRBJ2-1, with 7 positions matching TRBD1. The V and J ends lost 0 bases and 5 bases, in that order; junction bases with no gene match: 4. Germline V gene lookup returns CDR1 SGHNT and CDR2 YENEEA. The CDR3 extends over 15 amino acids. The CDR3 DNA sequence: TGTGCCAGCAGCTTAGACGGGACAGCTCACAATGAGCAGTTCTTC. Amino acid sequence: CASSLDGTAHNEQFF.

The chain employs TRBV4-1 and TRBJ1-2; 9 positions match TRBD1. V gave up 4 bases and J gave up 3 bases; unmatched junction bases: 15. The CDR3 consists of 18 residues. Germline values: CDR1 MGHRA, CDR2 YSYEKL. The CDR3 is CASSLYPLDRGIDYGYTF. The CDR3 DNA reads as TGCGCCAGCAGCCTGTACCCGTTGGACAGGGGTATTGACTATGGCTACACCTTC.

CDR3 residues: CASSSWTALNTGELFF. The CDR3 DNA sequence: TGTGCCAGCAGTTCATGGACAGCGCTGAACACCGGGGAGCTGTTTTTT. V gene TRBV6-2 or TRBV6-3 combines with J gene TRBJ2-2; D perhaps matches TRBD1 (6 bases). The germline V gene has CDR1 MNHEY and CDR2 SVGEGT. V lost 4 bases, J lost 1 base, and 13 bases lay in between. The CDR3 runs 16 residues.

CDR3 coding DNA: TGTGCCAGCTCACTTGGACAGAGAAATCAGCCCCAGCATTTT. This codes for CASSLGQRNQPQHF. The V gene is TRBV18, the J gene TRBJ1-5, with D tentatively TRBD1 (6 bases). V lost 4 bases to trimming and J lost 4 bases, with 11 bases between them. Germline V gene sequence: CDR1 KGHSH, CDR2 LQKENI. This CDR3 has 14 residues.

The rearrangement links TRBV24-1 to TRBJ1-2; no clear D. Per the germline V gene, CDR1 is KGHDR and CDR2 is SFDVKD. V was trimmed by 4 bases and J by 4 bases, leaving 6 bases between them. This CDR3 spans 12 amino acids. CDR3 sequence reads: CATSDGSYGYTF. The CDR3 DNA reads as TGTGCCACCAGTGACGGCTCCTATGGCTACACCTTC.

V and J are TRBV11-2 and TRBJ1-6, with D perhaps matching TRBD1 (6 bases). Germline assignment: CDR1 SGHAT and CDR2 FQNNGV. With 2 bases removed from V and 7 bases from J, the gap between germline ends came to 12 bases. The CDR3 is 15 amino acids. For the CDR3, the DNA is TGTGCCAGCAGCTTATTCGGACAGCTGAATTCACCCCTCCACTTT. Translating it yields CASSLFGQLNSPLHF. Based on the CDR3 plus reference TRBV11-2 and TRBJ1-6, the full variable domain is EAGVAQSPRYKIIEKRQSVAFWCNPISGHATLYWYQQILGQGPKLLIQFQNNGVVDDSQLPKDRFSAERLKGVDSTLKIQPAKLEDSAVYLCASSLFGQLNSPLHFGNGTRLTVT.